A selection of T cell receptor beta chains follows, all from one sample in a study of blood T cell repertoires in COVID-19. Libraries were prepared by immunoSEQ multiplex PCR; TCRdb keeps only in-frame clonotypes and omits some of them. Seen here are more than 250,000 clones, approximately 83% observed once, and the top ten hold less than 2.5%. Sequences were obtained from PBMCs or T cells enriched from blood (not recorded which). These receptors were obtained from a man aged 25-45 years who had recovered from COVID-19. Both conserved end residues are part of each CDR3. The D gene is left open where the match is weak. Only part of the rows carry a size: once, few, many, or a class if the clone is expanded.

clone_size	d_call	cdr3_length	v_call	j_call	cdr3_aa	cdr3_nt
.	.	16	TRBV6-5	TRBJ1-4	CASSYRPRRVNEKLFF	TGTGCCAGCAGTTATCGACCCCGCAGGGTTAATGAAAAACTGTTTTTT
.	TRBD2	15	TRBV7-3	TRBJ2-1	CASSFSGGSYNEQFF	TGTGCCAGCAGCTTTAGCGGGGGGTCCTACAATGAGCAGTTCTTC
.	TRBD1	13	TRBV6-5	TRBJ2-7	CASSFDRVDEQYF	TGTGCCAGCAGTTTTGACAGGGTGGACGAGCAGTACTTC
.	TRBD1	16	TRBV19	TRBJ2-2	CASSNRQGKGPGELFF	TGTGCCAGTAGTAACCGACAGGGGAAGGGGCCCGGGGAGCTGTTTTTT
.	.	13	TRBV7-6	TRBJ1-4	CASSLLQNEKLFF	TGTGCCAGCAGCTTACTGCAGAATGAAAAACTGTTTTTT
.	.	17	TRBV27	TRBJ1-5	CASSGFGGFGSNQPQHF	TGTGCCAGCAGTGGGTTTGGGGGGTTTGGGAGCAATCAGCCCCAGCATTTT
.	.	14	TRBV9	TRBJ1-4	CASSGGGANEKLFF	TGTGCCAGCAGCGGAGGGGGAGCTAATGAAAAACTGTTTTTT
.	TRBD1	15	TRBV19	TRBJ2-7	CATSRSGQGSNEQYF	TGTGCCACCTCACGGTCGGGACAGGGGAGCAACGAGCAGTACTTC
.	.	13	TRBV5-1	TRBJ2-5	CASRTGVPETQYF	TGCGCCAGCAGGACAGGAGTACCAGAGACCCAGTACTTC
.	.	15	TRBV21-1	TRBJ2-7	CASSIKIATQGEQYF	TGTGCCAGCAGCATAAAGATCGCGACACAGGGCGAGCAGTACTTC
.	.	16	TRBV30	TRBJ2-7	CAWSFRLGFSAYEQYF	TGTGCCTGGAGCTTTAGACTCGGGTTTTCCGCCTACGAGCAGTACTTC
.	TRBD2	15	TRBV13	TRBJ2-3	CASSRSGGSTDTQYF	TGTGCCAGCAGCCGTAGCGGGGGTAGCACAGATACGCAGTATTTT
.	TRBD1	16	TRBV4-2	TRBJ2-7	CASSQDHQGAFYEQYF	TGTGCCAGCAGCCAAGATCACCAGGGGGCATTCTACGAGCAGTACTTC
.	.	15	TRBV6-5	TRBJ1-2	CASRPGGGRNYGYTF	TGTGCCAGCAGGCCGGGAGGGGGAAGAAACTATGGCTACACCTTC
few	TRBD2	15	TRBV6-5	TRBJ2-1	CASSPGGTLSTEQFF	TGTGCCAGCAGCCCGGGGGGGACTCTATCGACTGAGCAGTTCTTC
.	TRBD1	18	TRBV5-1	TRBJ1-2	CASSLVGTGGLGNYGYTF	TGCGCCAGCAGCTTGGTTGGGACAGGGGGCTTGGGGAACTATGGCTACACCTTC
.	.	14	TRBV6-5	TRBJ1-4	CASGAGPANEKLFF	TGTGCCAGCGGAGCAGGGCCGGCTAATGAAAAACTGTTTTTT
.	TRBD1	15	TRBV18	TRBJ1-2	CASSTGTGSDYGYTF	TGTGCCAGCTCGACTGGGACAGGGTCGGACTATGGCTACACCTTC
.	TRBD2	15	TRBV7-2	TRBJ2-3	CASSLIGGIADTQYF	TGTGCCAGCAGCTTAATCGGGGGGATTGCAGATACGCAGTATTTT
.	.	17	TRBV19	TRBJ2-7	CASSTTGGAGLVSEQYF	TGTGCCAGTAGTACCACGGGTGGTGCGGGTCTCGTGAGCGAGCAGTACTTC
.	.	15	TRBV24-1	TRBJ2-3	CATSDRGGGTDTQYF	TGTGCCACCAGTGACCGCGGGGGCGGGACAGATACGCAGTATTTT
.	.	14	TRBV6-4	TRBJ2-3	CASSERGDPDTQYF	TGTGCCAGCAGTGAGCGGGGAGACCCAGATACGCAGTATTTT
.	.	17	TRBV6-2/TRBV6-3	TRBJ1-2	CASSYSGMARQDYGYTF	TGTGCCAGCAGTTATTCGGGGATGGCGAGGCAGGACTATGGCTACACCTTC
.	.	15	TRBV19	TRBJ2-7	CASSGRDTFTYEQYF	TGTGCCAGTAGTGGCCGGGACACTTTTACCTACGAGCAGTACTTC
.	TRBD2	15	TRBV11-3	TRBJ2-3	CASSFSGGGTDTQYF	TGTGCCAGCAGCTTTAGCGGGGGGGGCACAGATACGCAGTATTTT
.	.	14	TRBV30	TRBJ2-7	CAWSPQGIFYEQYF	TGTGCCTGGAGCCCCCAGGGGATTTTCTACGAGCAGTACTTC
.	TRBD1	15	TRBV5-1	TRBJ2-5	CASSLGTGFGETQYF	TGCGCCAGCAGCTTGGGGACAGGGTTTGGAGAGACCCAGTACTTC
.	TRBD2	12	TRBV12-3/TRBV12-4	TRBJ2-1	CASSLGLAGRFF	TGTGCCAGCAGTCTGGGACTAGCGGGGAGGTTCTTC
.	TRBD1	15	TRBV19	TRBJ1-6	CASKEQTGVNSPLHF	TGTGCCAGCAAAGAGCAAACAGGGGTTAATTCACCCCTCCACTTT
.	.	15	TRBV3-1/TRBV3-2	TRBJ2-7	CASSPRGSRSREQYF	TGTGCCAGCAGCCCCCGGGGGAGCCGGTCGAGAGAGCAGTACTTC
once	TRBD2	17	TRBV7-2	TRBJ2-5	CASSLKRSSGGQETQYF	TGTGCCAGCAGCTTAAAAAGGTCTAGCGGGGGCCAAGAGACCCAGTACTTC
.	TRBD1	14	TRBV5-4	TRBJ2-5	CASSHGTDQETQYF	TGTGCCAGCAGCCACGGGACAGACCAAGAGACCCAGTACTTC
.	.	15	TRBV6-5	TRBJ1-1	CASSFHGAANTEAFF	TGTGCCAGCAGTTTTCATGGGGCGGCGAACACTGAAGCTTTCTTT
once	.	15	TRBV19	TRBJ2-2	CASSGGAGVTGELFF	TGTGCCAGTAGTGGGGGGGCCGGGGTCACCGGGGAGCTGTTTTTT
.	TRBD1	15	TRBV7-3	TRBJ1-2	CASSLTDRVRYGYTF	TGTGCCAGCAGCTTAACGGACAGGGTGCGCTATGGCTACACCTTC
.	TRBD1	15	TRBV6-4	TRBJ2-3	CASSEGDRSTDTQYF	TGTGCCAGCAGTGAAGGGGACAGAAGCACAGATACGCAGTATTTT
.	.	13	TRBV20-1	TRBJ2-7	CSASHGEGYEQYF	TGCAGTGCTAGTCACGGGGAAGGGTACGAGCAGTACTTC
.	.	14	TRBV2	TRBJ1-1	CASSVQGRNTEAFF	TGTGCCAGCAGTGTTCAGGGAAGGAACACTGAAGCTTTCTTT
few	.	11	TRBV20-1	TRBJ1-1	CSSQTEIEAFF	TGCAGTTCTCAGACTGAAATTGAAGCTTTCTTT
.	TRBD1	15	TRBV5-1	TRBJ1-1	CASSWGQGRDTEAFF	TGCGCCAGCAGCTGGGGACAGGGGCGCGACACTGAAGCTTTCTTT